What follows are 9 T cell receptor beta chains derived from one specimen sequenced in a study of shared clonotypes between healthy human individuals. Data came from immunoSEQ multiplex PCR; TCRdb stores just in-frame clones and leaves some out. The sample includes 2 million to 2.5 million clones, just over 90% of them seen just once. Material for sequencing was naive CD4+ T cells from PBMCs. Subset indicated: CD45RA+ positively selected. Receptors were obtained from a man between 18 and 29 years old in good health. Some clones in this sample may be carry-over from other donors' samples.

Note on this clone: This same CDR3 is encoded by further DNA sequences in the sample. CDR3 sequence: CASSLDRSYEQYF. Written as DNA, the CDR3 is TGTGCCAGCAGCTTGGACCGCTCCTACGAGCAGTACTTC. V usage is TRBV5-4 and J usage is TRBJ2-7; D is uncertain. CDR1 SGHNT and CDR2 YYREEE come from the germline V gene (reference sequence). CDR3 size: 13 residues. Between the trimmed V and J ends, which lost 0 bases and 0 bases, there was a span of 4 bases.

The chain recombines TRBV7-9 with TRBJ2-6; 10 nucleotides agree with TRBD1. V shed 5 bases, J shed 1 base, and the junction held 5 bases outside the gene matches. The length of the CDR3 is 17 residues. Per the germline V gene, CDR1 is SEHNR and CDR2 is FQNEAQ (reference sequence). The CDR3 coding sequence is TGTGCCAGCAGCACCGGACAGGGGGAGTCTGGGGCCAACGTCCTGACTTTC. Protein sequence: CASSTGQGESGANVLTF.

The J gene is TRBJ2-7, the V gene TRBV27, with 11 bases matching TRBD1. V lost 4 bases and J lost 5; bases outside the gene matches: 7. Looked up from germline, CDR1 is MNHEY and CDR2 is SMNVEV (reference sequence). The CDR3 has 15 residues. This CDR3 reads CASSSAGTGGHEQYF. CDR3 in DNA: TGTGCCAGCAGTTCAGCCGGGACAGGGGGTCACGAGCAGTACTTC.

This chain joins TRBV5-1 and TRBJ2-3; 8 bases line up with TRBD1. Trimming took 0 bases from V and 5 from J; bases not matched to a gene: 11. Germline V gives CDR1 SGHRS, CDR2 YFSETQ. This CDR3 spans 17 amino acids. The CDR3 protein is CASSLAGGRGQGDTQYF. CDR3 coding DNA: TGCGCCAGCAGCTTGGCTGGGGGCAGGGGGCAGGGAGATACGCAGTATTTT.

V is TRBV9 and J is TRBJ2-1; 8 bases map to TRBD2. V lost 0 bases and J lost 7; bases outside the gene matches: 9. The germline V gene encodes CDR1 SGDLS and CDR2 YYNGEE. The length of the CDR3 is 16 residues. The CDR3 loop is CASSVAGAGGRNEQFF. Written as DNA, the CDR3 is TGTGCCAGCAGCGTAGCTGGGGCGGGAGGAAGGAATGAGCAGTTCTTC.

The V and J genes are TRBV12-5 and TRBJ1-3; D is undetermined. The V gene lost 7 bases and the J gene lost 0 bases, with 4 bases spanning the gap. The CDR3 extends over 12 amino acids. CDR1 LGHNT and CDR2 FRNRAP come from the germline V gene. The CDR3 DNA follows: TGTGCTAGTGCTGGCTCTGGAAACACCATATATTTT. Encoded protein: CASAGSGNTIYF.

This clone showed up just once. The chain recombines TRBV28 with TRBJ1-2; weak D call: TRBD1 (6 bases). The CDR3 has 12 amino acids. Trimming removed 11 bases from V and 8 bases from J, with 18 bases in between. Germline V gene lookup returns CDR1 MDHEN and CDR2 SYDVKM. CDR3 coding DNA: TGTGCCGGAGAGGGGGGGCCGTCCGGCTACACCTTC. This sequence encodes CAGEGGPSGYTF.

The chain is built from TRBV30 and TRBJ2-3; 13 bases agree with TRBD2. This CDR3 has 16 amino acids. Germline V gene sequence: CDR1 GTSNPN, CDR2 SVGIG (reference sequence). V shed 0 bases and J 5 bases; nucleotides not matched to a gene: 5. The CDR3 protein is CAWSVGTSGIGDTQYF. CDR3 DNA: TGTGCCTGGAGTGTAGGGACTAGCGGGATTGGAGATACGCAGTATTTT.

The V call is TRBV27, the J call TRBJ2-4; D gene uncertain. The CDR3 runs 13 residues. Germline loops: CDR1 MNHEY, CDR2 SMNVEV (reference sequence). With 3 bases removed from V and 8 bases from J, the gap between germline ends came to 11 bases. The CDR3 loop is CASSFKAGDIQYF. The CDR3 DNA follows: TGTGCCAGCAGTTTTAAGGCTGGCGACATTCAGTACTTC.